This T cell receptor beta chain stems from a study of shared clonotypes between healthy human individuals (dated by TCRdb to about 2020). Study-level background: A couple of women and a few men aged 18 to 49 years were included in the cohort. The study deeply sequenced blood TCR repertoires of five healthy adults to estimate repertoire size and the extent of clonotype sharing between individuals. Per donor, leukapheresis produced somewhere between about 0.94 and 9.5 billion PBMCs. Different laboratories and diverse techniques were used to prepare libraries and sequence TCR repertoires, to increase sequencing depth and limit assay-specific biases.

The donors were healthy, HIV-negative adults with no recently reported acute infections or vaccinations. Every donor was a Caucasian adult residing in Nashville, Tennessee, USA. In the unsorted samples, approximately 82 million PBMCs were counted, and genomic DNA was extracted using the QIAamp DNA Blood Mini kit. Blood was collected by leukapheresis, and PBMCs were isolated by Ficoll-Histopaque density gradient centrifugation and then cryopreserved in liquid nitrogen vapor phase. For CDR1 and CDR2, the germline V gene lists MDHEN and SYDVKM. V is trimmed back by 5 bases and J by 0 bases, and the junction contains 7 bases that no gene match accounts for. Including cysteine and phenylalanine, the CDR3 has 16 amino acids. The retained sequence is limited to the CDR3, 48 bases, with the frame set at the first base. Of note for this clone: Its antigen has not been determined. Per-base qualities were not stored, and no clone one base away is much larger.

Using the deep immunoSEQ assay, multiplex PCR amplified TCR CDR3 regions from genomic DNA. Extracted genomic DNA from each cell subset was spread evenly across all wells of several immunoSEQ 96-well plates, with each plate serving as a replicate. For unsorted PBMC, about 0.3 ug genomic DNA, equal to roughly 32,000 T cell genomes, was loaded into each replicate PCR. Ten immunoSEQ deep assay plates were used to sequence the unsorted PBMC genomic DNA. Purified libraries were quantified with a Qubit 3.0 fluorometer, sized on a Bioanalyzer 2100, and re-quantified with the KAPA Library Quantification kit. Every immunoSEQ 96-well plate was sequenced on a dedicated single-read 150-cycle Illumina NextSeq 550 flow cell. Per the original workflow: Because only junctional sequences without quality scores were contained in the immunoSEQ output, filtering matching that applied to full-length reads could not be performed. To assign V/J genes and CDR3, sequences were annotated against IMGT germline references using PyIR, a Python wrapper for IgBLAST v1.9. Reads were filtered out if the reads had weak V/J assignments (E-value above 1e-6), no CDR3, stop codons, out-of-frame junctions, or ambiguous translated residues. A V3J clonotype was defined by an identical inferred V gene, J gene, and CDR3 amino acid sequence. The percentage overlap between two repertoires was calculated by dividing the number of shared unique clonotypes by the size of the smaller repertoire. Repertoire richness was assessed with RTK rarefaction, the Chao1 estimator, and Recon v2.1 estimates of unobserved clonotypes. The clones in this table, taken by TCRdb from immuneACCESS, are in-frame only. Not every clone is retained; where verified, under half of the shortfall comes from an unresolved V gene, and the cause of the rest is unknown. From that table come the V and J calls and clone size; the DNA was used to work out D and trimming. Counted in this sample were about half a million clones; 60% to 80% of them appeared once. The top ten clones comprise about 12% of the sample.

The paper as a whole reports these results and caveats: Because the study included a small number of donors, the genetic and exposure-history diversity represented was limited. Sampling was limited to blood, and TCR repertoires in tissue likely differ from TCR repertoires in blood. Pairwise subsampling indicated that sequencing depth was expected to affect the degree of clonotype sharing among donors.

The specimen was PBMCs. This sequence uses TRBV28 and TRBJ2-5; 9 of the junction bases match TRBD2. The sequence was obtained from a woman between 35 and 50 years old in good health. Some clones in this sample may be carry-over from other donors' samples. The nucleotides read TGTGCCAGCAGTGGCTCTAGCGGGGTGTACCAAGAGACCCAGTACTTC. The resulting protein is CASSGSSGVYQETQYF. The entire variable domain, with the stretches around the CDR3 drawn from the reference TRBV28 and TRBJ2-5 proteins, is DVKVTQSSRYLVKRTGEKVFLECVQDMDHENMFWYRQDPGLGLRLIYFSYDVKMKEKGDIPEGYSVSREKKERFSLILESASTNQTSMYLCASSGSSGVYQETQYFGPGTRLLVL.